This T cell receptor (beta chain) came from a study of blood T cell repertoires in COVID-19. Turning to the study itself: The study drew acute and convalescent COVID-19 samples from the United States, Italy and Spain.

The CDR3 totals 13 residues. The ends were cut back, 7 bases at V and 1 base at J, with 10 bases in the middle. The germline gives CDR1 LGHDT, CDR2 YNNKEL (reference sequence). Produced via immunoSEQ multiplex PCR; TCRdb's table is partial and in-frame only. The data hold hundreds of thousands of clones, with approximately 83% observed a single time. The chain combines TRBV3-1 (or the pseudogene TRBV3-2) with TRBJ1-1, with TRBD1 as a possible D gene (6 bases). This TCR came from a woman in her 30s with COVID-19, enrolled during active disease. Material: peripheral blood. CDR3 nucleotides: TGTGCCAGCAACCTACAGGGGAACACTGAAGCTTTCTTT. As protein: CASNLQGNTEAFF.